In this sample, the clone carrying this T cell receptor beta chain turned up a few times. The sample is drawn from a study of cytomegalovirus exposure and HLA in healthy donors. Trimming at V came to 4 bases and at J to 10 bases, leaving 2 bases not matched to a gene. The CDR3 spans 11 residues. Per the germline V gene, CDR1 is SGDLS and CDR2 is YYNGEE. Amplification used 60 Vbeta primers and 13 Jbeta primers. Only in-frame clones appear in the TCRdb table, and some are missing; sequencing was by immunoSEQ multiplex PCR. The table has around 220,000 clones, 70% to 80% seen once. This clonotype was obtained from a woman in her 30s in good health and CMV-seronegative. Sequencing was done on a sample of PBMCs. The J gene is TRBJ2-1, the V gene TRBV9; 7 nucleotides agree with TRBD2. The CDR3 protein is CASSKAGEQFF. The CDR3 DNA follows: TGTGCCAGCAGCAAAGCGGGGGAGCAGTTCTTC.